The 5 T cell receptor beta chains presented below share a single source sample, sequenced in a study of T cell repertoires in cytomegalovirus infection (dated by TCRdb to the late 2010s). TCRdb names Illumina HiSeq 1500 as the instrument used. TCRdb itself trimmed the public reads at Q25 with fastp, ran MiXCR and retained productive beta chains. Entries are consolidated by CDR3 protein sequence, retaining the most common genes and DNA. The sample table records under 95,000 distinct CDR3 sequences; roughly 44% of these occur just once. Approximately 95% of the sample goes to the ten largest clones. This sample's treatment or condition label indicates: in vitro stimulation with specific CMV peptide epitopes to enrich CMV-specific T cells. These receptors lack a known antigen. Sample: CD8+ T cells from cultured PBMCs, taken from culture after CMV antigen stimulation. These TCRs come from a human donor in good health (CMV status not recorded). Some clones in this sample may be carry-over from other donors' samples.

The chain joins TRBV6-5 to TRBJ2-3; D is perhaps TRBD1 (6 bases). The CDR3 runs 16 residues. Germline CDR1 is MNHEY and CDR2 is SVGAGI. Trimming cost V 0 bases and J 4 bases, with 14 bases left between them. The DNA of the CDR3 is TGTGCCAGCAGTTACTCATCAGGGGAAATCGCAGATACGCAGTATTTT. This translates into CASSYSSGEIADTQYF.

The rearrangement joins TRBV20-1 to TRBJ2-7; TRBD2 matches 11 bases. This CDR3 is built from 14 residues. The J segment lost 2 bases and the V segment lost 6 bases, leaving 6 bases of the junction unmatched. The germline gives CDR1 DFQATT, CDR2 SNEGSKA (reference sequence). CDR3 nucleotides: TGCAGTGCAGAGACTAGCGGGGTCCCCTACGAGCAGTACTTC. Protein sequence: CSAETSGVPYEQYF.

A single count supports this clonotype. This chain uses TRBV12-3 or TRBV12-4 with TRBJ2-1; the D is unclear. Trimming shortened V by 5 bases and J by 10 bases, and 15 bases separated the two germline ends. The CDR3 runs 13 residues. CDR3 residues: CASSPDFYDEQFF. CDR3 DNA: TGTGCCAGCAGTCCGGATTTTTACGACGAGCAGTTCTTC.

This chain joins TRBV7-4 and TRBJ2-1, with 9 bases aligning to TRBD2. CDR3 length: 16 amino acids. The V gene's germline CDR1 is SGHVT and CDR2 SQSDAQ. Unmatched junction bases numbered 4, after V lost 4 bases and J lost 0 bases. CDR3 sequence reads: CASSSSGRSSYNEQFF. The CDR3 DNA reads TGTGCCAGCAGCTCCAGCGGGAGGAGCTCCTACAATGAGCAGTTCTTC.

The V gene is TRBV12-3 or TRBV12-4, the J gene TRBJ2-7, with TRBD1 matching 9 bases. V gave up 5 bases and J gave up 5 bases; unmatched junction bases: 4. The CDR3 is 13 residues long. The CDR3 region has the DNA TGTGCCAGCAGTCTCAGACAGGGGGACGAGCAGTACTTC. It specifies CASSLRQGDEQYF.